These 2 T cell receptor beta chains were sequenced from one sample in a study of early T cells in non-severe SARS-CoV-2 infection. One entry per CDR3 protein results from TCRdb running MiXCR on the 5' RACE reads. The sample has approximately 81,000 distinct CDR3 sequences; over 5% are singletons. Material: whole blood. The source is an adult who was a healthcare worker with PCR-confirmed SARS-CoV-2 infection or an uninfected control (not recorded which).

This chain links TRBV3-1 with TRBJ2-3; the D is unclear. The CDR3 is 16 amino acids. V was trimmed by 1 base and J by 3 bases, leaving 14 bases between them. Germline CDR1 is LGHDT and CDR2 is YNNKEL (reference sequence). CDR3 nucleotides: TGTGCCAGCAGCCAAGCTTCCGTTCAAGGGACAGATACGCAGTATTTT. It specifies CASSQASVQGTDTQYF.

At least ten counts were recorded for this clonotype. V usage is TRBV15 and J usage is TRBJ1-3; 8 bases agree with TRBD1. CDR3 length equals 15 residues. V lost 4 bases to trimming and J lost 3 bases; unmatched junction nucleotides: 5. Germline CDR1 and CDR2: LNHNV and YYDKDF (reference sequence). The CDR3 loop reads CATSTRTGSGNTIYF. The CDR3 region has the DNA TGTGCCACCAGCACCAGGACAGGGAGTGGAAACACCATATATTTT.